Sequencing of this TCR beta chain was carried out in a study of blood T cells in healthy people across ages. Study-level points and caveats: Diversity was higher, and naive CD4+ cells more numerous, in long-lived donors than in aged donors.

A second PCR of roughly 6 to 12 cycles used a sample-barcoded 5' primer and a J-beta primer mix. Every cDNA molecule carried a tag from a template-switch adaptor bearing 12 random nucleotides. TCRdb itself ran the 5' RACE reads through MiXCR, one entry per CDR3 protein. The table lists about 1 million distinct CDR3 sequences, more than 40% of them singletons. Looked up from germline, CDR1 is SNHLY and CDR2 is FYNNEI. Trimming removed 6 bases from V and 2 bases from J, with 22 bases in between. CDR3 length: 17 residues. This clonotype was detected only a few times. Its antigen is not identified. The source material was blood. This clonotype was obtained from an older woman in good health. This chain joins TRBV2 and TRBJ1-2; D gene ambiguous. CDR3 bases: TGTGCCAGCAGGATGGCCGGCACCGTGACACACAACTATGGCTACACCTTC. Amino acids: CASRMAGTVTHNYGYTF.